A selection of T cell receptor beta chains follows, all from one sample in a study of response to subunit inactivated influenza vaccine. TCRdb reanalysed the RT-PCR reads using MiXCR and keeps one entry per CDR3 protein. The data contain 450,000 to 600,000 distinct CDR3 sequences, approximately 15% of them singletons. The input for sequencing was CD4+ T cells sorted from PBMCs, taken less than 25 months after vaccination. Receptors originate from a man aged 50-75 years who received an inactivated influenza vaccine. CDR3s include the opening cysteine and the closing phenylalanine or tryptophan. A D gene is named only where the DNA matches it firmly. The size entry is marked missing in some rows and otherwise reads once, few, many or a size class.

CDR3nt	CDR3aa	d_gene	abundance	v_gene	j_gene
TGCGCCAGCAGCTTGGCCCAGGCGACCACACTTAGGGATTTT	CASSLAQATTLRDF	-	-	TRBV5-1	TRBJ2-3
TGTGCCAGCAGCCGCCGGACAGGGAATTACAATGAGCAGTTCTTC	CASSRRTGNYNEQFF	TRBD1	-	TRBV14	TRBJ2-1
TGTGCCAGCAGCGCGCTAGCGGTGGTCCCCTACGAGCAGTACTTC	CASSALAVVPYEQYF	TRBD2	-	TRBV7-9	TRBJ2-7
TGCGCCAGCAGGTCCCCTCGGGCAGATACGCAGTATTTT	CASRSPRADTQYF	-	-	TRBV10-2	TRBJ2-3
TGCGCCAGCAGCCCGGGTAGCGGGTTAAGCTCCTACAATGAGCAGTTCTTC	CASSPGSGLSSYNEQFF	TRBD2	many	TRBV4-1	TRBJ2-1
TGTGCCAGCAGACCGGACAGCCCACTCCACTACCCTTCCTACAATGAGCAGTTCTTC	CASRPDSPLHYPSYNEQFF	-	-	TRBV11-1	TRBJ2-1
TGTGCCAGCAGCCCAATTTACGAGCAGTACTTC	CASSPIYEQYF	-	many	TRBV7-9	TRBJ2-7
TGCGCCAGCAGCCCCCCCGGTACCTCTGGGGCCAACGTCCTGACTTTC	CASSPPGTSGANVLTF	-	-	TRBV5-1	TRBJ2-6
TGCGCCAGCAGCAAGTACAGGGCAACTAATGAAAAACTGTTTTTT	CASSKYRATNEKLFF	-	many	TRBV4-3	TRBJ1-4
TGTGCCAGCAGCTCCCCGGGACACGCTAACTATGGCTACACCTTC	CASSSPGHANYGYTF	-	-	TRBV12-3/TRBV12-4	TRBJ1-2
TGTGCCAGCAGCTCACCGGGGGCGATCTATGGCTACACCTTC	CASSSPGAIYGYTF	-	many	TRBV7-9	TRBJ1-2
TGCAGTGCAGTAACTAGCGGGGGGTTCAATGAGCAGTTCTTC	CSAVTSGGFNEQFF	TRBD2	few	TRBV20-1	TRBJ2-1
TGTGCCAGCAGTCGCCCTGGACTCCAGGGAAAGACCCAGTACTTC	CASSRPGLQGKTQYF	-	few	TRBV6-2/TRBV6-3	TRBJ2-5
TGTGCCAGCAGCGAGGGGAAGAGAAGCTCCTACAATGAGCAGTTCTTC	CASSEGKRSSYNEQFF	-	-	TRBV12-3/TRBV12-4	TRBJ2-1
TGCAGCGTTGAAACACCCGGGGAGCTGTTTTTT	CSVETPGELFF	-	few	TRBV29-1	TRBJ2-2
TGTGCCAGCAGTATATCAGGGGGGGTGTCGGATGGCTACACCTTC	CASSISGGVSDGYTF	TRBD1	-	TRBV12-3/TRBV12-4	TRBJ1-2
TGTGCCACCACAGGGGGGAATAATTCACCCCTCCACTTT	CATTGGNNSPLHF	TRBD1	many	TRBV27	TRBJ1-6
TGCGCCAGCAGCCCCGGACTAGCGGGAGCCCTCCTAACAGATACGCAGTATTTT	CASSPGLAGALLTDTQYF	TRBD2	many	TRBV5-1	TRBJ2-3
TGCAGTGCCAGTGACGGGACAGGGCAAGAGACCCAGTACTTC	CSASDGTGQETQYF	TRBD1	-	TRBV20-1	TRBJ2-5
TGTGCCAGCAGCTTGGCCCGATCCCCTAGGACTGAAGCTTTCTTT	CASSLARSPRTEAFF	-	-	TRBV7-2	TRBJ1-1
TGTGCCAGCAGCAATCTCAGGGGTGCACCCCTCCACTTT	CASSNLRGAPLHF	-	few	TRBV12-3/TRBV12-4	TRBJ1-6
TGTGCCAGCAGTCCGAATGGTGGGGGGCAAAATGAGCAGTTCTTC	CASSPNGGGQNEQFF	-	-	TRBV28	TRBJ2-1
TGCGCCAGCAGCGGACAGGGGCGCTACAATGAGCAGTTCTTC	CASSGQGRYNEQFF	TRBD1	many	TRBV5-1	TRBJ2-1
TGTGCCAGCAGTGAAGGGACCGGGTTGGGCTACACCTTC	CASSEGTGLGYTF	-	many	TRBV6-1	TRBJ1-2
TGCAGTGCTAAAGGGACGTATCTTAGCACAGATACGCAGTATTTT	CSAKGTYLSTDTQYF	-	few	TRBV20-1	TRBJ2-3
TGTGCCAGCAAAATAATCACAGATACGCAGTATTTT	CASKIITDTQYF	-	-	TRBV12-3/TRBV12-4	TRBJ2-3